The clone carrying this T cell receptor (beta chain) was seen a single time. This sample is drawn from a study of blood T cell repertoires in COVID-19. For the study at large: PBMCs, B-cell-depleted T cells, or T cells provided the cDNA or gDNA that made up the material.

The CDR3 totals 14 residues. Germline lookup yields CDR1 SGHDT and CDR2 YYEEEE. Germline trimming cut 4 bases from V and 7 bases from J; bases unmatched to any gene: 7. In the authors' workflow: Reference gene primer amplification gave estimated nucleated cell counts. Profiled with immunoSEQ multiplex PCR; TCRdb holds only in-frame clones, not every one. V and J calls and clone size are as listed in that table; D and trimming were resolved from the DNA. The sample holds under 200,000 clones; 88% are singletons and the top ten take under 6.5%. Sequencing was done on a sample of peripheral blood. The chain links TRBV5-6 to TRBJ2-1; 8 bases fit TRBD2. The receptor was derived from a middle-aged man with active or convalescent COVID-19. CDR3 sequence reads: CASSQRGTSNEQFF. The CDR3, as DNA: TGTGCCAGCAGCCAGAGGGGGACTAGTAATGAGCAGTTCTTC.